This T cell receptor (beta chain) originates from a study of T cells in Graves' hyperthyroidism and ophthalmopathy. Findings and limits, study-wide: Most thyroid clonotypes that were expanded above 0.001 also turned up in blood.

The CDR3 has 15 residues. V lost 6 bases to trimming and J lost 1 base; unmatched junction nucleotides: 8. Per germline, CDR1 MNHEY and CDR2 SVGEGT. Investigators excluded patients with uncontrolled infection, other autoimmune disease, pregnancy or lactation. Clinical symptoms, serum thyroxine, TRAb, thyroid ultrasound and orbital computed tomography informed diagnoses. 8.5 to 10 ml of fresh peripheral blood supplied the PBMCs. TCR beta CDR3 region amplification was performed from RNA transcripts. With the HTBI primer set, the TCR CDR3 went through a first round of RT-PCR. Each CDR3 protein gets one entry after TCRdb re-called the multiplex PCR reads with MiXCR. The sample holds under 550,000 distinct CDR3 sequences, just under 20% seen once. This clonotype was seen more than once but under ten times. The antigen is not known.

Material for sequencing was blood. The chain has TRBV6-2 or TRBV6-3 and TRBJ2-5, with 7 positions matching TRBD2. This clonotype was obtained from a man aged 35-49 years with Graves' ophthalmopathy. CDR3 sequence: CASSPAWGGQETQYF. For the CDR3, the DNA is TGTGCCAGCAGCCCCGCTTGGGGGGGCCAAGAGACCCAGTACTTC.